The 18 T cell receptor beta chains reported below all come from one sample, sequenced in a study of blood T cell repertoires in COVID-19. The repertoire was sequenced with immunoSEQ multiplex PCR; TCRdb's copy has only in-frame clones and lacks some. The data show about 360,000 clones, about 88% seen once. Sequencing was performed on peripheral blood. Receptors were obtained from a woman aged 55-69 years with COVID-19, enrolled during active disease.

The rearrangement joins TRBV11-3 to TRBJ2-5; TRBD1 agrees at 9 bases. This CDR3 region has 18 residues. After removal of 4 bases from V and 2 bases from J, the junction contained 14 bases not matched to a gene. Per the germline V gene, CDR1 is SGHNT and CDR2 is YENEEA. The CDR3 here is CASSSGREGTGQQETQYF. Written as DNA, the CDR3 is TGTGCCAGCAGCTCAGGCCGAGAAGGGACAGGGCAACAAGAGACCCAGTACTTC.

The chain carries TRBV18 and TRBJ2-7; D is uncertain. Germline CDR1 is KGHSH and CDR2 is LQKENI. Trimming cost V 3 bases and J 6 bases, with 6 bases left between them. The CDR3 length is 11 residues. CDR3 residues: CASSPSLEQYF. CDR3 DNA: TGTGCCAGCTCACCCAGTCTCGAGCAGTACTTC.

This chain uses TRBV14 with TRBJ2-7; maybe TRBD1 (6 bases). Trimming took off 5 bases at V and 10 bases at J, with 12 bases between the two ends. CDR3 length: 11 residues. CDR1 is SGHDN and CDR2 is FVKESK in the germline V gene. DNA for the CDR3: TGTGCCAGCAGCGAAAGGGGGTTCCAGTACTTC. This codes for CASSERGFQYF.

A note on this clone: Its ends do not fully match the called genes, so a read error is possible. The chain employs TRBV6-5 and TRBJ1-1, with 8 bases aligning to TRBD1. The CDR3 has 14 amino acids. Germline assignment: CDR1 MNHEY and CDR2 SVGAGI. The CDR3 DNA reads TGTGCCAGCAGTTACCAGGGGGCGAACCCTGAAGCTTTCTTT. This encodes CASSYQGANPEAFF.

The rearrangement joins TRBV19 to TRBJ2-3, with 9 bases matching TRBD2. Germline CDR1 LNHDA, CDR2 SQIVND (reference sequence). This CDR3 is built from 13 residues. After removal of 5 bases from V and 4 bases from J, the junction contained 1 base not matched to a gene. The CDR3 DNA reads TGTGCCAGTAGTTTAGCGGGGGCAGATACGCAGTATTTT. Residues: CASSLAGADTQYF.

A single count supports this clone. This chain connects TRBV7-9 to TRBJ1-4; no reliable D call. Trimming took 5 bases from V and 5 from J, leaving 12 bases between them. The CDR3 consists of 14 residues. The germline CDR1 and CDR2 sequences are SEHNR and FQNEAQ (reference sequence). CDR3 region: CASSPSHSNEKLFF. In nucleotides, the CDR3 is TGTGCCAGCAGCCCTTCCCACTCGAATGAAAAACTGTTTTTT.

The chain couples TRBV19 to TRBJ2-7, with D possibly being TRBD1 (6 bases). The germline V gene encodes CDR1 LNHDA and CDR2 SQIVND (reference sequence). The CDR3 extends over 13 amino acids. Trimming took 4 bases from V and 6 from J, leaving 13 bases between them. Here the CDR3 DNA reads TGTGCCAGTAGTAGCAGGACAGTCGGCGAGCAGTACTTC. Translation gives CASSSRTVGEQYF.

This clone was recorded only once. A much larger clone differs by one base, so this may be a read error. The chain couples TRBV6-2 or TRBV6-3 to TRBJ1-2; TRBD1 aligns across 11 bases. CDR1 and CDR2 from the germline V gene are MNHEY and SVGEGT. The CDR3 runs to 14 residues. J lost 4 bases, V lost 4 bases, and 2 bases had no gene match. In DNA, the CDR3 is TGTGCCAGCAGTTCGGGACAGGGGGGCTATGGCTACACCTTC. Amino acids: CASSSGQGGYGYTF.

The rearrangement links TRBV6-5 to TRBJ1-3, with 7 bases matching TRBD1. V shed 5 bases, J shed 3 bases, and the junction held 7 bases outside the gene matches. Germline V gives CDR1 MNHEY, CDR2 SVGAGI. This CDR3 contains 15 residues. The CDR3 region has the DNA TGTGCCAGCAGTCGTACAGGGGACGATGGAAACACCATATATTTT. Its translation: CASSRTGDDGNTIYF.

The CDR3 DNA is TGTGCCAGCAGCCAAGGGGCAGCTATGAACACTGAAGCTTTCTTT. Translating it yields CASSQGAAMNTEAFF. The chain uses TRBV7-3 and TRBJ1-1; possible D gene TRBD1, 5 bases. This CDR3 region has 15 residues. V lost 5 bases to trimming and J lost 0 bases, with 13 bases between them. In germline, CDR1 is SGHTA, CDR2 FQGTGA.

The chain couples TRBV7-2 to TRBJ2-6; no clear D. The germline CDR1 and CDR2 sequences are SGHTA and FQGNSA. Trimming removed 3 bases at V and 12 bases at J, with 12 bases between. This CDR3 contains 13 residues. The CDR3 is CASSFTVSAVLTF. The CDR3 DNA reads TGTGCCAGCAGCTTTACAGTCAGTGCCGTCCTGACTTTC.

The chain has TRBV2 and TRBJ1-3; 9 bases are shared with TRBD1. Trimming removed 8 bases from V and 2 bases from J; junction bases left unmatched: 7. Germline loops: CDR1 SNHLY, CDR2 FYNNEI. The CDR3 spans 15 residues. The CDR3 sequence is CASRNNRGPGNTIYF. The DNA for the CDR3 is TGTGCCAGCCGGAATAACAGGGGGCCTGGAAACACCATATATTTT.

This clone was counted a single time. The CDR3 DNA reads TGTGCCAGCAGTGGCGGGGGACAGGGTTGGGTTGGCTACACCTTC. Translated: CASSGGGQGWVGYTF. The chain couples TRBV5-5 to TRBJ1-2; the match to TRBD1 covers 9 bases. The CDR3 runs 15 residues. The germline gives CDR1 SGHKS, CDR2 YYEKEE (reference sequence). The V segment lost 5 bases and the J segment 7 bases; nucleotides outside the gene matches: 12.

About this clone itself: Other DNA sequences in this specimen translate into the identical CDR3. The rearrangement uses TRBV12-3 or TRBV12-4 and TRBJ1-5; D is ambiguous. V lost 0 bases, J lost 4 bases, and 4 bases lay in between. The CDR3 has 13 residues. CDR3 DNA sequence: TGTGCCAGCAGTTTAGCGGAGAATCAGCCCCAGCATTTT. Amino acid sequence: CASSLAENQPQHF.

CDR3 protein: CASSGGGENYGYTF. CDR3 sequence (DNA): TGTGCCAGCAGCGGAGGGGGCGAAAACTATGGCTACACCTTC. The rearrangement links TRBV4-2 to TRBJ1-2; TRBD1 agrees at 7 bases. The CDR3 is 14 amino acids. Germline lookup yields CDR1 LGHNA and CDR2 YNFKEQ. Losses at the gene ends were 5 bases for V and 2 bases for J; bases not matched to a gene: 5.

The genes are TRBV10-3 and TRBJ2-1; 13 bases fit TRBD2. The CDR3 is 16 amino acids. V gave up 4 bases and J gave up 4 bases; unmatched junction bases: 4. CDR1 and CDR2 from the germline V gene are ENHRY and SYGVKD. CDR3 residues: CAISGTSGGGYNEQFF. CDR3 DNA sequence: TGTGCCATCAGTGGGACTAGCGGGGGTGGATACAATGAGCAGTTCTTC.

The sample holds one count of this clone. The gene calls are TRBV6-1 and TRBJ2-7; TRBD1 is a possible D gene (5 bases). The CDR3 is 15 amino acids. Trimming pared 1 base from V and 1 base from J, leaving 11 bases between. From germline, CDR1 is MNHNS and CDR2 SASEGT. The CDR3 loop is CASSEGAGKSYEQYF. The DNA for the CDR3 is TGTGCCAGCAGTGAAGGGGCAGGGAAGTCCTACGAGCAGTACTTC.

The V and J genes are TRBV28 and TRBJ2-6, with D tentatively TRBD1 (5 bases). V lost 6 bases and J lost 2, with 11 bases in between. Looked up from germline, CDR1 is MDHEN and CDR2 is SYDVKM. There are 15 residues in the CDR3. This CDR3 reads CASSTQGTGANVLTF. CDR3 in DNA: TGTGCCAGCAGCACCCAGGGTACTGGGGCCAACGTCCTGACTTTC. Looking up the rest from reference TRBV28 and TRBJ2-6 gives the full variable domain: DVKVTQSSRYLVKRTGEKVFLECVQDMDHENMFWYRQDPGLGLRLIYFSYDVKMKEKGDIPEGYSVSREKKERFSLILESASTNQTSMYLCASSTQGTGANVLTFGAGSRLTVL.